This T cell receptor (beta chain) was found in a study of response to subunit inactivated influenza vaccine. Study-level points and caveats: After each seasonal influenza vaccination, few new T cells are recruited, the authors suggested.

TCRdb recomputed calls from the RT-PCR reads with MiXCR, one row per CDR3 protein. Found here are 150,000 to 200,000 distinct CDR3 sequences, roughly 11% of them singletons; the top ten hold 12%. On this clonotype: No antigen is known for it.

This CDR3 is built from 12 residues. Trimming stripped 7 bases from V and 9 bases from J, with 13 bases between. Per germline, CDR1 KGHDR and CDR2 SFDVKD. The sequence derives from a man over 45 who received an inactivated influenza vaccine. The gene calls are TRBV24-1 and TRBJ2-3, with D unresolved. The source was non-naive T cells sorted from PBMCs, collected 40 to 50 days after vaccination. As DNA, the CDR3 is TGTGCCACCAGCCAGATGGGGTTGACGCAGTATTTT. Translation gives CATSQMGLTQYF.